These 20 T cell receptor beta chains share one sample of origin, sequenced in a study of T cell changes during pregnancy in multiple sclerosis. Method: immunoSEQ multiplex PCR; TCRdb's copy keeps in-frame clones and lacks some. There are 30,000 or so clones in the sample; over 80% occur only once, and 6.2% lies in the top ten. The source was CD8+ T cells from peripheral blood mononuclear cells, collected before pregnancy. All receptors come from a female donor with multiple sclerosis, enrolled in a pregnancy study.

This chain links TRBV2 with TRBJ2-1; a possible D gene is TRBD2 (5 bases). The CDR3 contains 11 residues. CDR1 is SNHLY, CDR2 FYNNEI, per germline. V dropped 8 bases and J dropped 5 bases, with 7 bases sitting between them. CDR3 sequence: CASGSNNEQFF. The CDR3 coding sequence is TGTGCCAGCGGGAGCAACAATGAGCAGTTCTTC.

The chain is built from TRBV6-5 and TRBJ2-5, with D perhaps matching TRBD1 (6 bases). Matching the DNA end better, TRBJ2-7 makes the J call doubtful. The germline V gene encodes CDR1 MNHEY and CDR2 SVGAGI. The CDR3 is 15 amino acids. This CDR3 is CASSPVTGTGYEQYF. The CDR3 DNA reads TGTGCCAGCAGTCCGGTCACAGGGACGGGTTACGAGCAGTACTTC.

V usage is TRBV28 and J usage is TRBJ2-3; TRBD2 aligns across 12 bases. CDR1 MDHEN and CDR2 SYDVKM come from the germline V gene. The J segment lost 6 bases and the V segment lost 6 bases, leaving 7 bases of the junction unmatched. This CDR3 region has 15 residues. In DNA form, the CDR3 reads TGTGCCAGCAGCCGGGGGACTAGCGGGTGGGATACGCAGTATTTT. Its protein is CASSRGTSGWDTQYF.

The chain links TRBV7-9 to TRBJ2-1; TRBD2 matches 7 bases. The CDR3 consists of 15 residues. The trim removed 8 bases at V and 2 bases at J, leaving 9 bases unmatched. Germline CDR1 reads SEHNR; CDR2 reads FQNEAQ (reference sequence). This CDR3 is CASVGRATAYNEQFF. In nucleotides, the CDR3 is TGTGCCAGCGTGGGGAGGGCTACCGCCTACAATGAGCAGTTCTTC. Complete variable domain (other parts from reference TRBV7-9 and TRBJ2-1): DTGVSQNPRHKITKRGQNVTFRCDPISEHNRLYWYRQTLGQGPEFLTYFQNEAQLEKSRLLSDRFSAERPKGSFSTLEIQRTEQGDSAMYLCASVGRATAYNEQFFGPGTRLTVL.

The chain joins TRBV29-1 to TRBJ2-1, with D unresolved. This CDR3 is 13 amino acids long. Germline loops: CDR1 SQVTM, CDR2 ANQGSEA. Trimming cost V 2 bases and J 4 bases, with 9 bases left between them. The CDR3 bases are TGCAGCGTTGAAATCTATGAGTACAATGAGCAGTTCTTC. Its protein product is CSVEIYEYNEQFF.

V usage is TRBV28 and J usage is TRBJ2-5; D possibly corresponds to TRBD2 (6 bases). This CDR3 is built from 15 residues. Germline V gene data show CDR1 as MDHEN and CDR2 as SYDVKM. V shed 7 bases and J shed 2 bases, with 17 bases lying between them. The CDR3 bases are TGTGCCAGCACCAAACTCCGGGACTCACAAGAGACCCAGTACTTC. Translation gives CASTKLRDSQETQYF.

The rearrangement joins TRBV6-4 to TRBJ2-3, with D perhaps TRBD2 (6 bases). Germline assignment: CDR1 MRHNA and CDR2 SNTAGT. This CDR3 comprises 14 residues. V was trimmed by 9 bases and J by 3 bases, leaving 16 bases between them. The CDR3 coding sequence is TGTGCCAGTTCCTCCTCGAGCGGGACAGATACGCAGTATTTT. This translates into CASSSSSGTDTQYF.

The chain carries TRBV27 and TRBJ2-7; 10 nucleotides agree with TRBD2. CDR3 length: 14 residues. CDR1 is MNHEY and CDR2 is SMNVEV in the germline V gene (reference sequence). The ends lost 4 bases at V and 3 bases at J; junction bases unmatched: 3. In nucleotides, the CDR3 is TGTGCCAGCAGTTCGGTAGCGGGAGGCTACGAGCAGTACTTC. Translation: CASSSVAGGYEQYF.

The chain combines TRBV28 with TRBJ1-1; TRBD1 matches 7 bases. CDR3 length equals 17 residues. The V gene end was trimmed by 0 bases and the J gene end by 6 bases; junction bases not matched to a gene: 13. Germline values: CDR1 MDHEN, CDR2 SYDVKM. The chain's CDR3 is CASSLWPPTGEVAEAFF. The CDR3 DNA reads TGTGCCAGCAGTTTATGGCCCCCAACAGGGGAGGTTGCTGAAGCTTTCTTT.

The J gene is TRBJ2-1, the V gene TRBV7-9; TRBD2 agrees at 10 bases. V lost 4 bases and J lost 3; bases outside the gene matches: 12. The CDR3 extends over 18 amino acids. Germline V gene sequence: CDR1 SEHNR, CDR2 FQNEAQ (reference sequence). CDR3 nucleotide sequence: TGTGCCAGCAGCTCGCGGCGGACTAGCGGCATATACTACAATGAGCAGTTCTTC. Translating gives CASSSRRTSGIYYNEQFF.

This sequence joins TRBV7-9 and TRBJ1-1; TRBD1 aligns across 9 bases. The CDR3 has 16 residues. Germline V gene lookup returns CDR1 SEHNR and CDR2 FQNEAQ (reference sequence). The V segment lost 5 bases and the J segment 4 bases; nucleotides outside the gene matches: 11. As DNA, the CDR3 is TGTGCCAGCAGCACAACCCTACAGGGGGCGAGCACTGAAGCTTTCTTT. Amino acid sequence: CASSTTLQGASTEAFF. The variable domain in full, with the rest retrieved from reference TRBV7-9 and TRBJ1-1, is DTGVSQNPRHKITKRGQNVTFRCDPISEHNRLYWYRQTLGQGPEFLTYFQNEAQLEKSRLLSDRFSAERPKGSFSTLEIQRTEQGDSAMYLCASSTTLQGASTEAFFGQGTRLTVV.

The chain joins TRBV2 to TRBJ2-5, with 7 bases identical to TRBD2. The CDR3 spans 16 residues. Germline CDR1 and CDR2: SNHLY and FYNNEI. Germline trimming cut 1 base from V and 1 base from J; bases unmatched to any gene: 6. The CDR3 is CASSEGASGTQETQYF. The CDR3 DNA is TGTGCCAGCAGTGAAGGGGCTAGCGGAACCCAAGAGACCCAGTACTTC.

The chain links TRBV4-3 to TRBJ2-2, with TRBD1 matching over 8 bases. The V and J ends lost 1 base and 5 bases, in that order; junction bases with no gene match: 6. CDR1 is LGHNA, CDR2 YSLEER, per germline. CDR3 length equals 16 residues. CDR3: CASSQVRGQGTGELFF. In DNA form, the CDR3 reads TGCGCCAGCAGCCAAGTCAGGGGGCAGGGAACCGGGGAGCTGTTTTTT.

The chain uses TRBV29-1 and TRBJ2-3; D call uncertain. The CDR3 is 13 amino acids. V was shortened by 3 bases and J by 10 bases, with 17 bases between the two germline ends. From germline, CDR1 is SQVTM and CDR2 ANQGSEA. The CDR3 DNA reads as TGCAGCGTTGAGAGTGACTCCAGACGTGCGCAGTATTTT. Protein: CSVESDSRRAQYF.

J is TRBJ2-7 and V is TRBV28; tentatively, D is TRBD2 (5 bases). The germline V and J ends were trimmed by 3 bases and 1 base, with 10 bases remaining between them. The germline V gene encodes CDR1 MDHEN and CDR2 SYDVKM. This CDR3 is 14 amino acids long. Here the CDR3 reads CASSLRGISYEQYF. CDR3 coding DNA: TGTGCCAGCAGTTTGCGAGGGATATCCTACGAGCAGTACTTC.

In this sample, this clone turned up once. The chain couples TRBV6-5 to TRBJ2-7; TRBD2 matches 8 bases. This CDR3 region has 14 residues. The ends lost 4 bases at V and 4 bases at J; junction bases unmatched: 6. Germline V gene data show CDR1 as MNHEY and CDR2 as SVGAGI. The CDR3 protein is CASSFTGLVYEQYF. The CDR3 DNA is TGTGCCAGCAGTTTTACGGGACTAGTATACGAGCAGTACTTC.

The rearrangement links TRBV15 to TRBJ2-1; weak D call: TRBD1 (6 bases). The CDR3 extends over 14 amino acids. CDR1 and CDR2 (germline): LNHNV, YYDKDF (reference sequence). The ends were cut back, 5 bases at V and 4 bases at J, with 12 bases in the middle. Here the CDR3 reads CATSPGVGYNEQFF. CDR3 coding DNA: TGTGCCACCAGCCCAGGGGTCGGATACAATGAGCAGTTCTTC.

The rearrangement joins TRBV18 to TRBJ2-5, with D perhaps matching TRBD2 (6 bases). The V and J ends lost 6 bases and 1 base respectively, with 15 bases between them. This CDR3 has 15 residues. CDR1 and CDR2 from the germline V gene are KGHSH and LQKENI. DNA for the CDR3: TGTGCCAGCTCTCCGACCCGGGAGCTCCAAGAGACCCAGTACTTC. It codes for CASSPTRELQETQYF.

The chain employs TRBV15 and TRBJ2-7; D is possibly TRBD1 (5 bases). Deletions cut 5 bases from V and 0 bases from J, with 5 bases between. Germline assignment: CDR1 LNHNV and CDR2 YYDKDF (reference sequence). CDR3 length: 12 residues. CDR3 sequence: CATSDSSYEQYF. The CDR3 DNA reads as TGTGCCACCAGCGACAGCTCCTACGAGCAGTACTTC.

This clone has a single count. This CDR3 reads CASSQDRPGEQFF. CDR3 coding DNA: TGCGCCAGCAGCCAAGATAGGCCAGGGGAGCAGTTCTTC. This chain joins TRBV4-3 and TRBJ2-1, with D perhaps TRBD1 (5 bases). The CDR3 covers 13 residues. Germline values: CDR1 LGHNA, CDR2 YSLEER. V lost 0 bases to trimming and J lost 10 bases, with 10 bases between them.